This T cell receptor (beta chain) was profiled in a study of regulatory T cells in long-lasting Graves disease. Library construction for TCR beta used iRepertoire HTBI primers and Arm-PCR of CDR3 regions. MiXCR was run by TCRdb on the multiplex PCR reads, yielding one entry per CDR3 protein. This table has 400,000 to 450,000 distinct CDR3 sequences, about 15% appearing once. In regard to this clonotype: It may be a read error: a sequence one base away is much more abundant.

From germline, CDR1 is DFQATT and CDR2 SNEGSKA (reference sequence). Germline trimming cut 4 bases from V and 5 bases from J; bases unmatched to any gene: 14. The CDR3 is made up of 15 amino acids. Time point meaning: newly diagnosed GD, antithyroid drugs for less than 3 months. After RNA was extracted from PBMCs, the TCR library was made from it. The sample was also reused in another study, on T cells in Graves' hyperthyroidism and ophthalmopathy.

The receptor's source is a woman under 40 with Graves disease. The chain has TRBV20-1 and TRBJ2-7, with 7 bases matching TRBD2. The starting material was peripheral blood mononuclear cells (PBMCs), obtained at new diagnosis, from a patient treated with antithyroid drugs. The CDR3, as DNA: TGCAGTGCTACATCGGGACTACCGGGTGGGAACGAGCAGTACTTC. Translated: CSATSGLPGGNEQYF.